This is a list of T cell receptor beta chains from one sample in a study of T cell repertoires in cytomegalovirus infection. Each CDR3 protein gets one entry after TCRdb re-called the reads with MiXCR. The sample gives roughly 600,000 distinct CDR3 sequences, roughly 26% of which show up once; 6.5% to 10% is in the top ten. The sample consisted of CD8+ T cells from PBMCs. The receptors originated from a human donor in good health (CMV status not recorded). Some clones in this sample may be carry-over from other donors' samples. CDR3s include the opening cysteine and the closing phenylalanine or tryptophan. Each record gives: CDR3 length, clone size, J gene, V gene, D gene, CDR3 protein, CDR3 DNA. The D gene is left open where the match is weak. Rows may omit the clone size; those that give it use once, few, many or a size class.

15 | . | TRBJ2-3 | TRBV2 | . | CASTALEGSTDTQYF | TGTGCCAGCACAGCGTTGGAAGGAAGCACAGATACGCAGTATTTT
13 | many | TRBJ2-7 | TRBV27 | . | CASSFGQPYEQYF | TGTGCCAGCAGTTTTGGACAGCCCTACGAGCAGTACTTC
16 | . | TRBJ2-1 | TRBV2 | . | CATFKTARSSYNEQFF | TGTGCCACCTTCAAAACGGCCCGCAGCTCCTACAATGAGCAGTTCTTC
15 | few | TRBJ2-7 | TRBV2 | . | CASNPPETGAYEQYF | TGTGCCAGTAATCCCCCTGAGACAGGTGCCTACGAGCAGTACTTC
12 | few | TRBJ1-5 | TRBV7-9 | . | CASRDGIAPQHF | TGTGCCAGCAGGGACGGGATAGCGCCCCAGCATTTT
18 | . | TRBJ2-6 | TRBV7-9 | . | CASSLESWSTPGANVLTF | TGTGCCAGCAGCTTAGAATCATGGTCTACACCTGGGGCCAACGTCCTGACTTTC
12 | few | TRBJ2-3 | TRBV29-1 | . | CSLPDSRGTQYF | TGCAGCCTCCCGGATTCTCGGGGTACGCAGTATTTT
17 | few | TRBJ1-6 | TRBV6-5 | . | CASSYSEDRSYNSPLHF | TGTGCCAGCAGTTACTCCGAGGACCGATCATATAATTCACCCCTCCACTTT
12 | . | TRBJ2-1 | TRBV7-9 | . | CASSLADSEQFF | TGTGCCAGCAGCTTAGCGGACAGTGAGCAGTTCTTC
17 | . | TRBJ1-4 | TRBV7-9 | . | CASSFSGERGMGEKLFF | TGTGCCAGCAGCTTCTCGGGGGAAAGAGGGATGGGAGAAAAACTGTTTTTT
17 | few | TRBJ2-3 | TRBV28 | . | CASSGEERDAATDTQYF | TGTGCCAGCAGTGGGGAGGAAAGGGACGCAGCCACAGATACGCAGTATTTT
14 | many | TRBJ2-5 | TRBV7-8 | . | CASSLRPIQETQYF | TGTGCCAGCAGCTTAAGGCCTATCCAAGAGACCCAGTACTTC
14 | . | TRBJ2-3 | TRBV28 | . | CASSLMGVPDTQYF | TGTGCCAGCAGTTTAATGGGGGTCCCAGATACGCAGTATTTT
15 | . | TRBJ1-2 | TRBV13 | TRBD1 | CASSLRGDSPGGYTF | TGTGCCAGCAGCCTCCGGGGGGACAGCCCTGGGGGCTACACCTTC
13 | . | TRBJ2-4 | TRBV2 | . | CASRVLAKNIQYF | TGTGCCAGCAGGGTCCTAGCCAAAAACATTCAGTACTTC
14 | many | TRBJ2-1 | TRBV7-6 | TRBD2 | CASSLKRGGNEQFF | TGTGCCAGCAGCTTAAAGCGGGGGGGCAATGAGCAGTTCTTC
13 | . | TRBJ1-1 | TRBV10-2 | . | CASSEGSARRSFF | TGCGCCAGCAGTGAGGGGTCGGCCAGACGTTCCTTCTTT
17 | . | TRBJ2-1 | TRBV11-2 | TRBD1 | CASSQRRTGAVYNEQFF | TGTGCCAGCAGTCAAAGGCGAACAGGGGCGGTATACAATGAGCAGTTCTTC
18 | . | TRBJ2-6 | TRBV2 | . | CASSEADFYSSGANVLTF | TGTGCCAGCAGTGAAGCAGACTTCTACTCATCTGGGGCCAACGTCCTGACTTTC
20 | few | TRBJ1-6 | TRBV14 | . | CASSQDRFDRLNSYNSPLHF | TGTGCCAGCAGCCAAGATAGGTTCGACAGGCTAAACTCCTATAATTCACCCCTCCACTTT
14 | . | TRBJ1-2 | TRBV4-1 | . | CASSQGAGDSGYTF | TGCGCCAGCAGCCAGGGAGCGGGGGATTCGGGCTACACCTTC
14 | . | TRBJ2-1 | TRBV27 | . | CASMAYAIPGGQFF | TGTGCCAGCATGGCCTACGCGATACCCGGGGGGCAGTTCTTC
11 | few | TRBJ2-5 | TRBV20-1 | . | CSAPGLETQYF | TGCAGTGCTCCTGGTCTGGAGACCCAGTACTTC
16 | . | TRBJ2-4 | TRBV6-2/TRBV6-3 | . | CASSSILLYSEIIQYF | TGTGCCAGCAGCTCAATCCTCCTGTACTCCGAAATCATTCAGTACTTC
15 | few | TRBJ2-2 | TRBV6-2/TRBV6-3 | . | CAAGADKVNTGELFF | TGTGCCGCGGGGGCGGACAAAGTTAACACCGGGGAGCTGTTTTTT
14 | few | TRBJ1-1 | TRBV2 | . | CASSETTNLFEAFF | TGTGCCAGCAGTGAAACGACAAACCTATTTGAAGCTTTCTTT
18 | few | TRBJ2-6 | TRBV20-1 | . | CSARDRGPRSPGANVLTF | TGCAGTGCTAGAGATAGGGGCCCCAGGAGCCCTGGGGCCAACGTCCTGACTTTC
13 | few | TRBJ2-5 | TRBV6-2/TRBV6-3 | TRBD1 | CASSWTGPETQYF | TGTGCCAGCAGTTGGACAGGCCCGGAGACCCAGTACTTC
16 | many | TRBJ2-2 | TRBV7-6 | . | CASSLTGIANTGELFF | TGTGCCAGCAGCCTCACTGGGATAGCGAACACCGGGGAGCTGTTTTTT
16 | . | TRBJ2-3 | TRBV2 | . | CASILSAPEGTDTQYF | TGTGCCAGCATCTTAAGCGCACCCGAGGGCACAGATACGCAGTATTTT
16 | few | TRBJ2-1 | TRBV29-1 | TRBD2 | CSASRTSGGFADEQFF | TGCAGCGCTTCCAGGACTAGCGGGGGGTTTGCCGATGAGCAGTTCTTC
17 | few | TRBJ2-2 | TRBV7-9 | . | CASSSSRPAANTGELFF | TGTGCCAGCAGCTCCTCCAGACCGGCCGCGAACACCGGGGAGCTGTTTTTT
14 | few | TRBJ2-1 | TRBV20-1 | TRBD2 | CSARERGRYNEQFF | TGCAGTGCTAGAGAGCGGGGGAGGTACAATGAGCAGTTCTTC
15 | many | TRBJ2-1 | TRBV6-2/TRBV6-3 | TRBD1 | CASSLSGTGRNEQFF | TGTGCCAGCAGTCTCTCGGGGACAGGTAGGAATGAGCAGTTCTTC
16 | few | TRBJ2-5 | TRBV6-6 | TRBD2 | CASSPLAAGGQETQYF | TGTGCCAGCAGCCCCCTCGCGGCGGGGGGGCAAGAGACCCAGTACTTC
14 | . | TRBJ1-2 | TRBV29-1 | TRBD1 | CSVVVDRVPYGYTF | TGCAGCGTTGTCGTGGACAGGGTCCCCTATGGCTACACCTTC
17 | few | TRBJ2-5 | TRBV4-2 | TRBD2 | CASSQDSSGGYQETQYF | TGTGCCAGCAGCCAAGACTCTAGCGGGGGGTACCAAGAGACCCAGTACTTC
12 | . | TRBJ1-2 | TRBV2 | . | CASTGTSDGYTF | TGTGCCAGCACCGGGACAAGCGATGGCTACACCTTC
18 | . | TRBJ2-1 | TRBV25-1 | . | CASSEYYTGAHSYNEQFF | TGTGCCAGCAGTGAATACTATACGGGGGCTCACTCCTACAATGAGCAGTTCTTC
15 | few | TRBJ2-1 | TRBV20-1 | . | CSARDPDGGHNEQFF | TGCAGTGCTAGAGACCCCGACGGTGGGCACAATGAGCAGTTCTTC
14 | . | TRBJ2-1 | TRBV6-2/TRBV6-3 | TRBD2 | CASSYTGGANEQFF | TGTGCCAGCAGTTACACCGGGGGGGCGAATGAGCAGTTCTTC
15 | few | TRBJ1-5 | TRBV25-1 | . | CASSDPTGTNQPQHF | TGTGCCAGCAGTGACCCCACAGGGACTAATCAGCCCCAGCATTTT
16 | few | TRBJ2-2 | TRBV29-1 | TRBD2 | CSVEKLAGENTGELFF | TGCAGCGTTGAAAAACTAGCGGGGGAGAACACCGGGGAGCTGTTTTTT
13 | many | TRBJ2-7 | TRBV7-2 | . | CASSVLRRHEQYF | TGTGCCAGCAGCGTCCTGAGGCGGCACGAGCAGTACTTC
11 | few | TRBJ1-2 | TRBV5-5 | . | CASTLFYGYTF | TGTGCCAGCACCCTCTTCTATGGCTACACCTTC
16 | . | TRBJ2-1 | TRBV28 | TRBD1 | CASSPRSGQFYNEQFF | TGTGCCAGCAGTCCACGGTCGGGACAGTTCTACAATGAGCAGTTCTTC